The rows below give T cell receptor beta chains drawn from one sample of a study of shared clonotypes between healthy human individuals. Profiling relied on immunoSEQ multiplex PCR, and the TCRdb table lists in-frame clones only, not all of them. Altogether more than 150,000 clones are present, roughly 93% being singletons, with the ten largest covering around 0.067%. The sample comprised naive CD4+ T cells sorted from blood. These receptors all stem from a woman under 40 in good health. Both conserved end residues are part of each CDR3. A D gene is named only where the DNA matches it firmly. Clone size is stated in some rows and not others, as once, few, many or a class when expanded.

cdr3_length clone_size d_call v_call cdr3_aa
14 . . TRBV5-1 CASSLVQDTDTQYF
17 . . TRBV27 CASSLYYLGRGPTEAFF
14 once TRBD2 TRBV27 CASRRTSGAYEQYF
13 . . TRBV28 CASTAGVSDTQYF
14 once . TRBV6-6 CASSYRGDYNEQFF
14 . . TRBV6-5 CASSYSRGGTEAFF
15 once . TRBV4-1 CASSQQSTGALEQFF
18 . . TRBV5-1 CASSLFPDWARSGDTQYF
16 . TRBD2 TRBV4-1 CASSQEGLAGGTFQYF
13 . TRBD2 TRBV7-3 CASSPPEASGIYF
15 . . TRBV5-6 CASSFLGSTPYEQYF
13 few . TRBV19 CASIRQAGQPQHF
15 . . TRBV5-1 CASSPFGGIGYEQYF
15 once TRBD1 TRBV18 CASSPPGQGRETQYF
15 . TRBD1 TRBV6-4 CASSEEAGGYNEQFF
14 . . TRBV5-4 CASSLDLSHHEQYF
17 . . TRBV15 CATSRDQSAGLASEQFF
16 . TRBD1 TRBV4-1 CASSQEGGLGADTQYF
15 . . TRBV2 CASSGGTYSNQPQHF
12 . TRBD2 TRBV7-8 CASSTSGNEQFF
14 . TRBD2 TRBV28 CASFSPPGGSEQYF
16 . TRBD2 TRBV10-1 CASSEISSSGYNEQFF
15 . . TRBV7-2 CASSFQAGYGGELFF
15 . . TRBV28 CASRSLETSNTEAFF
13 once . TRBV28 CASTGPNPGEQYF
14 . TRBD1 TRBV5-1 CASHRQGGLGSQYF
13 . . TRBV7-8 CASSARIAGELFF
16 . TRBD2 TRBV14 CASSQGGAGVRETQYF
14 . . TRBV5-1 CASSLLGVGNTIYF
14 . . TRBV28 CASSLGDRTYEQYF
14 once . TRBV9 CASSGRAGIDTQYF
15 . TRBD2 TRBV6-6 CASSLTSGSSYEQYF
15 . TRBD2 TRBV2 CASREGLAEPNEQFF
15 . . TRBV4-1 CASSQVVGPNTEAFF
13 once . TRBV29-1 CSVLPEVREKLFF
14 . . TRBV2 CALAAESNTYEQYF
14 . . TRBV30 CAWSHWGSYNEQFF
15 . . TRBV6-4 CASSDPMGGTDTQYF
14 . . TRBV19 CASRTWGGNQPQHF
13 . . TRBV10-1 CASSAGLNQPQHF
12 few . TRBV28 CASSSQTHEQYF
15 . TRBD1 TRBV19 CASNEFWDRERGYTF
15 . TRBD2 TRBV28 CASSPGLAGAWELFF
14 . TRBD1 TRBV5-1 CASSPGQGAYEQYF
15 . . TRBV28 CASSSPGLGGSEQYF
12 . . TRBV10-2 CASTGSGNTIYF
17 . . TRBV7-9 CASSLWATRKNTGELFF
17 . . TRBV10-3 CAISDFLSKGAHYGYTF
10 . TRBD2 TRBV6-1 CGGGTGELFF
14 . TRBD1 TRBV18 CASSKGQGGNTIYF